The T cell receptor (beta chain) under discussion was sequenced for a study of cytomegalovirus exposure and HLA in healthy donors. Study background: The 120 validation repertoires used the same platform as the approximately 670 first-cohort repertoires (as reported by a later analysis). Study outcomes and limitations: The study flagged approximately 180 TCR beta chains as cytomegalovirus-associated. Most TCR sequences showed up rarely, but some public TCRs showed up in many donors.

Note on this clone: The antigen remains unidentified.

The V and J ends lost 5 bases and 7 bases respectively, with 18 bases between them. The V gene's germline CDR1 is MDHEN and CDR2 SYDVKM. The CDR3 runs 14 residues. TCRdb keeps only in-frame clones here, not all; method: immunoSEQ multiplex PCR. This repertoire shows around 190,000 clones, around 86% found once; its top ten account for 7.2%. The V call is TRBV28, the J call TRBJ2-7; no firm D call. This TCR came from a young man in good health and CMV-seropositive. The sequenced material came from PBMCs. CDR3 sequence reads: CASSLLGRREEQYF. Here the CDR3 DNA reads TGTGCCAGCAGTCTCCTCGGACGGAGAGAGGAGCAGTACTTC.